The sequence of this T cell receptor (beta chain) was determined in a study of T cells in Graves' hyperthyroidism and ophthalmopathy. Amplification of TCR beta CDR3 regions was performed using RNA transcripts as template. In the first-round RT-PCR of the TCR CDR3, the HTBI primer set was used. One entry per CDR3 protein results from TCRdb running MiXCR on the multiplex PCR reads. Of around 350,000 distinct CDR3 sequences detected, over 15% appear once; the ten largest clones hold around 3.4%. Stable Graves' hyperthyroidism meant no ophthalmopathy progression within 18 months. A roughly 9.7 ml volume of fresh peripheral blood provided the PBMCs. This clonotype was found many times. Antigen: not known. The V end was cut by 5 bases, the J end by 2 bases, with 3 bases between. The CDR3 covers 12 residues. Points from the study as a whole: Clonotypes that were expanded in thyroid above 0.001 mostly appeared in blood too.

The sequenced sample consisted of blood. V is TRBV12-3 or TRBV12-4 and J is TRBJ2-2; no firm D call. The receptor was isolated from a woman aged 18-35 years with Graves' hyperthyroidism. The CDR3 region has the DNA TGTGCCAGCAGTACAAACACCGGGGAGCTGTTTTTT. It translates to CASSTNTGELFF.